This T cell receptor beta chain came from a study of blood T cell repertoires in COVID-19. In the study overall: Sample material is recorded as cDNA or gDNA derived from T cells, B-cell-depleted T cells, or PBMCs.

CDR1 and CDR2 (germline): LNHDA, SQIVND (reference sequence). Trimming cost V 8 bases and J 3 bases, with 14 bases left between them. The CDR3 has 14 residues. Study processing details: Estimation of nucleated cell counts relied on the amplification of reference gene primers. The table came from immunoSEQ multiplex PCR; TCRdb's copy has only in-frame clones and leaves some out. That table furnishes V, J and clone size, whereas the DNA furnished D and trimming. The sample lists 170,000 or so clones, 65% to 90% occurring once. Input material: peripheral blood. This chain joins TRBV19 and TRBJ1-3; the D gene is possibly TRBD1 (5 bases). This clonotype was sampled from a man between 50 and 59 years old with active or convalescent COVID-19. In DNA form, the CDR3 reads TGTGCCAGTTCAGGGTATTCGATTGGAAACACCATATATTTT. As protein: CASSGYSIGNTIYF.